The sample holds a few counts of the clone carrying this T cell receptor beta chain. Its specificity is not known. Trimming shortened V by 1 base and J by 5 bases, and 11 bases separated the two germline ends. The CDR3 has 14 residues. Germline assignment: CDR1 SNHLY and CDR2 FYNNEI. Amplification of TCR beta CDR3 regions used RNA as the template. The study used the HTBI primer set for a first-round RT-PCR of the TCR CDR3. TCRdb reanalysed the multiplex PCR reads using MiXCR and keeps one entry per CDR3 protein. The repertoire consists of a few hundred thousand distinct CDR3 sequences, with roughly 21% occurring once and the leading ten covering about 50%. This record belongs to a study of T cells in Graves' hyperthyroidism and ophthalmopathy. Study observations and caveats: The model foresaw ophthalmopathy a median about 6.5 months prior to onset.

The sequencing input was blood. The TCR originated in a woman aged 45 to 65 with Graves' hyperthyroidism. This chain joins TRBV2 and TRBJ2-5, with a possible D match to TRBD2 (5 bases). CDR3 coding DNA: TGTGCCAGCAGTGAAGGGTTAGCGTTGGAGACCCAGTACTTC. It encodes CASSEGLALETQYF.